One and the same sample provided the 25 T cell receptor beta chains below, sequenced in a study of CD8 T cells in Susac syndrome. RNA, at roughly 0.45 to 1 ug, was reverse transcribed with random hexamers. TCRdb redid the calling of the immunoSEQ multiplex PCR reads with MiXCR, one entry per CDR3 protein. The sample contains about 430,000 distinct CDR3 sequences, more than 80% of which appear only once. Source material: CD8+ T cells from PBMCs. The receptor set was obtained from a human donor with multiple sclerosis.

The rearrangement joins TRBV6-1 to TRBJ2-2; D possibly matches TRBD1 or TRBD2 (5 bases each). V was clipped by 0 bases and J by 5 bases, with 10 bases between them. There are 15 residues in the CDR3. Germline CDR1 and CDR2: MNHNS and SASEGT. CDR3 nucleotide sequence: TGTGCCAGCAGTGAAGCCGTTGGGGGAACCGGGGAGCTGTTTTTT. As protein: CASSEAVGGTGELFF.

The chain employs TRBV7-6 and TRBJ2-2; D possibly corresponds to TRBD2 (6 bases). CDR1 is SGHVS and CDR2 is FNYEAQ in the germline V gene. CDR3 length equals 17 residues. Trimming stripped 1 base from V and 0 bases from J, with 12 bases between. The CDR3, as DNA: TGTGCCAGCAGCTTAGTTTGGGCGGGGACGAACACCGGGGAGCTGTTTTTT. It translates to CASSLVWAGTNTGELFF.

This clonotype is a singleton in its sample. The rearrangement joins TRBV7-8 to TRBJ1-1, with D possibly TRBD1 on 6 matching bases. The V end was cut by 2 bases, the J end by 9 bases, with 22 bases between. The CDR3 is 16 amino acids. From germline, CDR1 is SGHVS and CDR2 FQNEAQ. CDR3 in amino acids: CASSLYQGSPVLKAFF. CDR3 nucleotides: TGTGCCAGCAGCTTATATCAGGGGTCACCTGTATTAAAAGCTTTCTTT.

This CDR3 reads CSAAIQGGSYEQYF. The CDR3 DNA follows: TGCAGTGCCGCGATACAGGGTGGGTCCTACGAGCAGTACTTC. The genes are TRBV20-1 and TRBJ2-7; a possible D gene is TRBD1 (6 bases). The CDR3 is made up of 14 amino acids. The germline gives CDR1 DFQATT, CDR2 SNEGSKA (reference sequence). V lost 6 bases, J lost 1 base, and 16 bases lay in between.

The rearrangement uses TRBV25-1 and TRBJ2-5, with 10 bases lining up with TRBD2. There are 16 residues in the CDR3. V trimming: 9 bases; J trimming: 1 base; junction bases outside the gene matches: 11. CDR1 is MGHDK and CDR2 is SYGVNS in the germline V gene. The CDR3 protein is CASHDPGLATQETQYF. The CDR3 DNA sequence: TGTGCCAGTCACGATCCGGGACTAGCGACCCAAGAGACCCAGTACTTC.

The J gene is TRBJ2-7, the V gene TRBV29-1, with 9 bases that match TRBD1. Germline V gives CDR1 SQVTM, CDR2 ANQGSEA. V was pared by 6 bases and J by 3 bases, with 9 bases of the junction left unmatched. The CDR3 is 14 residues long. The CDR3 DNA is TGCAGCGTCGCGTTTGGGACAGGGAGCTACGAGCAGTACTTC. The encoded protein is CSVAFGTGSYEQYF.

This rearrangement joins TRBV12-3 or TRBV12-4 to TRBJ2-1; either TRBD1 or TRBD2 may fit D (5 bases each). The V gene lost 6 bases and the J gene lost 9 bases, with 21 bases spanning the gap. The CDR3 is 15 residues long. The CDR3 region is CASSPAGTPNAEQFF. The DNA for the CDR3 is TGTGCCAGCAGCCCCGCCGGGACCCCAAATGCTGAGCAGTTCTTC.

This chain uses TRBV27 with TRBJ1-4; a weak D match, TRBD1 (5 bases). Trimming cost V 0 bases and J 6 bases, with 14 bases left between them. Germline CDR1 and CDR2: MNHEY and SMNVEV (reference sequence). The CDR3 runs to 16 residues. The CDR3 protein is CASSLSGTEDDEKLFF. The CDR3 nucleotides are TGTGCCAGCAGTTTATCCGGGACGGAGGACGATGAAAAACTGTTTTTT.

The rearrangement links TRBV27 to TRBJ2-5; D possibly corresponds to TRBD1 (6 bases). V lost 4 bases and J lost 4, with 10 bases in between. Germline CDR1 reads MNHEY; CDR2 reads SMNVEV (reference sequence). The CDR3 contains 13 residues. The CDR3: CASSSTGLETQYF. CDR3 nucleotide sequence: TGTGCCAGCAGTTCCACAGGGTTAGAGACCCAGTACTTC.

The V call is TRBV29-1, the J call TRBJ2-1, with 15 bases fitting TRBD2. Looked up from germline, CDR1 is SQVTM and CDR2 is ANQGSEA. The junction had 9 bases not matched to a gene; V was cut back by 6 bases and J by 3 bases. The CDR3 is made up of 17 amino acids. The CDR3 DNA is TGCAGCGTCCCGGGACTAGCGGGAGGTTGGAGCTACAATGAGCAGTTCTTC. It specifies CSVPGLAGGWSYNEQFF.

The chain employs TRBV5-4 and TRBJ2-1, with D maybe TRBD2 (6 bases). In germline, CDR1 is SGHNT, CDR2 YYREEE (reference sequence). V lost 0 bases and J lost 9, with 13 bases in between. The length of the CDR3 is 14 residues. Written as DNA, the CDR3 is TGTGCCAGCAGCTTGGTGGAGGGATTAGGTGAGCAGTTCTTC. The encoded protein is CASSLVEGLGEQFF.

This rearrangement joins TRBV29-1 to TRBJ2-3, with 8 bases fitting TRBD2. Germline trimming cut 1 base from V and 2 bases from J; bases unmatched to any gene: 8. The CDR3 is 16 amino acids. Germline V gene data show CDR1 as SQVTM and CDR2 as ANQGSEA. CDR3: CSVEGLAGEYTDTQYF. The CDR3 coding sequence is TGCAGCGTTGAAGGTCTAGCGGGCGAGTACACAGATACGCAGTATTTT.

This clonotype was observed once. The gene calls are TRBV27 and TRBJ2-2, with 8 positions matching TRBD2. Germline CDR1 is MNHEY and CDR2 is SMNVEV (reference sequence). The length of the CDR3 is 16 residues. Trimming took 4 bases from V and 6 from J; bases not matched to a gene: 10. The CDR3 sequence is CASSSLGLAYPGELFF. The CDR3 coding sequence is TGTGCCAGCAGTTCCCTCGGACTAGCTTATCCCGGGGAGCTGTTTTTT.

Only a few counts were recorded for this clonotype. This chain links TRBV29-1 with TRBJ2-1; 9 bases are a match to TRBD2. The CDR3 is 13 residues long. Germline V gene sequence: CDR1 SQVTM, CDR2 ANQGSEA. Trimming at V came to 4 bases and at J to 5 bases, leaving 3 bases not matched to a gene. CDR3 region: CSVVAGVHNEQFF. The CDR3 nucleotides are TGCAGCGTTGTAGCGGGAGTCCACAATGAGCAGTTCTTC.

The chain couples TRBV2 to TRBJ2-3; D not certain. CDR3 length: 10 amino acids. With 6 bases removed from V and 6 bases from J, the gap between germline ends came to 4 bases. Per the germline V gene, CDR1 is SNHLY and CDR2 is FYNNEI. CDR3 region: CASRMDTQYF. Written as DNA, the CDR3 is TGTGCCAGCAGAATGGATACGCAGTATTTT.

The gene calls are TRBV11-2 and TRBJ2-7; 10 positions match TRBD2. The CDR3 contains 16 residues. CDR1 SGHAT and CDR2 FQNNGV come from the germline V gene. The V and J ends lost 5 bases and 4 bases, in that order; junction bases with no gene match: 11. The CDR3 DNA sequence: TGTGCCAGCAGCCAAACTAGCGGGGATAGGTTTTACGAGCAGTACTTC. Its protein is CASSQTSGDRFYEQYF.

In nucleotides, the CDR3 is TGTGCCAGCAGCGGAACGACAGGGGTTGACACTGAAGCTTTCTTT. It encodes CASSGTTGVDTEAFF. The chain employs TRBV7-9 and TRBJ1-1, with 8 nucleotides matching TRBD1. CDR3 length: 15 residues. Trimming at V came to 5 bases and at J to 3 bases, leaving 8 bases not matched to a gene. Germline loops: CDR1 SEHNR, CDR2 FQNEAQ (reference sequence).

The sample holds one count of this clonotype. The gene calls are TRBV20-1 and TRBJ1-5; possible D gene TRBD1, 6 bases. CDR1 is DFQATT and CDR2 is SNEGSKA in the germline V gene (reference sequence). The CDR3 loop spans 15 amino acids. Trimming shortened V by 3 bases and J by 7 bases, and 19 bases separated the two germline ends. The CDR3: CSARTGRGSGQPQHF. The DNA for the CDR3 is TGCAGTGCTAGGACAGGTAGGGGTTCAGGCCAGCCCCAGCATTTT.

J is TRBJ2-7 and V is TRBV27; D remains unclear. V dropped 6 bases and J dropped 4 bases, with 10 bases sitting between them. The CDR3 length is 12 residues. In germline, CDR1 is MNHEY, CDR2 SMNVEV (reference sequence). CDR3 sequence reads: CASRRWAYEQYF. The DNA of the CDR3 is TGTGCCAGCAGACGATGGGCATACGAGCAGTACTTC.

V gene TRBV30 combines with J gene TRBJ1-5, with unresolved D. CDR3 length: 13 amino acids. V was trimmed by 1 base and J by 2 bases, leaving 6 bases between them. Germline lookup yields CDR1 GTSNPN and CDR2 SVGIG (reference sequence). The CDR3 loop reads CAWSAQGNQPQHF. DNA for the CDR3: TGTGCCTGGAGTGCGCAGGGCAATCAGCCCCAGCATTTT.

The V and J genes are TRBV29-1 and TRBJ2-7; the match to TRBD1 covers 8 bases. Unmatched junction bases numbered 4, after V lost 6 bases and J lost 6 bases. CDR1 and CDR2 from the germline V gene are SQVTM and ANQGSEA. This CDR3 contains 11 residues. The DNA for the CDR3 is TGCAGCGTATGGACAGGGCCCGAGCAGTACTTC. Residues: CSVWTGPEQYF.

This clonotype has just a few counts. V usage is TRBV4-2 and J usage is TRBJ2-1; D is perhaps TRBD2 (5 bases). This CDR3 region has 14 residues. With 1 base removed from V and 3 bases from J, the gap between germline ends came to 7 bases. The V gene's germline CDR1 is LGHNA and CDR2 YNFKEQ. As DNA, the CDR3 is TGTGCCAGCAGCCAAGTCGGGGACTACAATGAGCAGTTCTTC. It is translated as CASSQVGDYNEQFF.

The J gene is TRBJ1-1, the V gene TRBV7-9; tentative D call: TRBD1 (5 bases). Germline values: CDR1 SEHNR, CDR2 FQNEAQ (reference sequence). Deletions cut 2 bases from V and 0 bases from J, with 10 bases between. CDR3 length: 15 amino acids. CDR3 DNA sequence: TGTGCCAGCAGCTTATGGCAGGGAATGAACACTGAAGCTTTCTTT. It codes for CASSLWQGMNTEAFF.

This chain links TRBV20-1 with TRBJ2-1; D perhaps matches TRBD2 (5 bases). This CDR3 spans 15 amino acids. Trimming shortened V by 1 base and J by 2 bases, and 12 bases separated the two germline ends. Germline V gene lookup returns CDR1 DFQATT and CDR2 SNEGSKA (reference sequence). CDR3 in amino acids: CSARGLPDTYNEQFF. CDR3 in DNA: TGCAGTGCTAGAGGACTACCCGACACCTACAATGAGCAGTTCTTC.

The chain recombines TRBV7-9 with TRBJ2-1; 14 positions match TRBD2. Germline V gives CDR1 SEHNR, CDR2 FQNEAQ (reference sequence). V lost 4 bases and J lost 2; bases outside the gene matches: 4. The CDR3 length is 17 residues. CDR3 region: CASSSLTSGRAYNEQFF. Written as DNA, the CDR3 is TGTGCCAGCAGCTCTCTGACTAGCGGGAGGGCCTACAATGAGCAGTTCTTC.